This T cell receptor (beta chain) originates from a study of shared clonotypes between healthy human individuals. Repertoires were generated with immunoSEQ multiplex PCR, while TCRdb's copy carries only in-frame clones and drops some. The data hold about 1,500,000 clones, with more than 95% observed a single time. Turning to this clone: Antigen specificity is unknown.

The CDR3 loop spans 16 amino acids. V lost 2 bases to trimming and J lost 0 bases; unmatched junction nucleotides: 3. In germline, CDR1 is MNHNS, CDR2 SASEGT. Findings of the study overall: Generally, naive subsets (rather than memory subsets) showed larger estimated richness.

The V and J genes are TRBV6-1 and TRBJ2-7; 11 bases are shared with TRBD2. The source material was naive CD4+ T cells sorted from blood. Subset in this sample: CD45RA+ positively selected. The TCR was taken from a young man in good health. CDR3 sequence reads: CASSETGTSGSYEQYF. For the CDR3, the DNA is TGTGCCAGCAGTGAAACCGGGACTAGCGGCTCCTACGAGCAGTACTTC.